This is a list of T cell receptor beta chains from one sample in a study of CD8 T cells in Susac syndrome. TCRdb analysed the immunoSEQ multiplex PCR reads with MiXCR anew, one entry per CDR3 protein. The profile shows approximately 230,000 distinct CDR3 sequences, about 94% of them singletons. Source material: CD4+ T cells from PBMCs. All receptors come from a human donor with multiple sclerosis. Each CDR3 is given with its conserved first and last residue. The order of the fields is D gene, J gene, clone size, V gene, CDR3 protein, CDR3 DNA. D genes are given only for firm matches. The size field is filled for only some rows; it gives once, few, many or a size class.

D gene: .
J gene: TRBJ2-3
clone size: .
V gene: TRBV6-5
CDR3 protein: CASTATGDTQYF
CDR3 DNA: TGTGCCAGCACCGCGACCGGGGATACGCAGTATTTT

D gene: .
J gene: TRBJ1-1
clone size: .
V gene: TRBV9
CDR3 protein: CASSILERGKAFF
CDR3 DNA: TGTGCCAGCAGCATACTTGAGAGGGGGAAAGCTTTCTTT

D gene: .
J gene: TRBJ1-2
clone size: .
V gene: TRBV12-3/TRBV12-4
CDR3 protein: CASTLSGGDYTF
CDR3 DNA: TGTGCCAGCACCCTCTCCGGGGGGGACTACACCTTC

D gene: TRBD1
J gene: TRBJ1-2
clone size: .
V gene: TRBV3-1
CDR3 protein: CASSQTGTGDRSHGYTF
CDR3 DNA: TGTGCCAGCAGCCAGACCGGGACAGGGGATAGGAGCCATGGCTACACCTTC

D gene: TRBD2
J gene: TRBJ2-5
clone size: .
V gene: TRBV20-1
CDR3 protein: CSAREAIGGRETQYF
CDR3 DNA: TGCAGTGCTAGAGAGGCTATCGGGGGGAGGGAGACCCAGTACTTC

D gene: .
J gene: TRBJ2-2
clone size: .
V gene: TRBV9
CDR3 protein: CASSPPGRENTGELFF
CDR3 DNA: TGTGCCAGCAGCCCGCCGGGACGGGAGAACACCGGGGAGCTGTTTTTT

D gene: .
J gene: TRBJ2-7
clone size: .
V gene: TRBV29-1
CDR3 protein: CSVTTRLTYEQYF
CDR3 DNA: TGCAGCGTTACTACCCGGTTGACCTACGAGCAGTACTTC

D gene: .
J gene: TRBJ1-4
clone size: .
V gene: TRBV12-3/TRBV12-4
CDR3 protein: CASSRWETGLNEKLFF
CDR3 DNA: TGTGCCAGCAGTCGTTGGGAGACCGGCTTAAATGAAAAACTGTTTTTT

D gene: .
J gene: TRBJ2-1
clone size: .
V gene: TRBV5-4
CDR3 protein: CASSFQGWNEQFF
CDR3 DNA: TGTGCCAGCAGCTTCCAGGGATGGAATGAGCAGTTCTTC

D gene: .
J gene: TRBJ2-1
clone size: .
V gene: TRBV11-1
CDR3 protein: CASSLAAGSATGRDEQFF
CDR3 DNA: TGTGCCAGCAGCTTAGCGGCGGGTTCCGCGACAGGGAGGGATGAGCAGTTCTTC

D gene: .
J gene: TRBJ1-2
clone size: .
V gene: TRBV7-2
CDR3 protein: CASSPDSTGTYGYTF
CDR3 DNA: TGTGCCAGCAGCCCCGACTCTACAGGGACCTATGGCTACACCTTC

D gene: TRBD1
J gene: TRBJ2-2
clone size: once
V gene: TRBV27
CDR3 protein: CASGRDSWPGELFF
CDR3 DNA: TGTGCCAGCGGAAGGGACAGCTGGCCCGGGGAGCTGTTTTTT

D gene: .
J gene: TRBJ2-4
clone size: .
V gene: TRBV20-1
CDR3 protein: CSARQAKNIQYF
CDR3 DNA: TGCAGTGCTAGACAGGCCAAAAACATTCAGTACTTC

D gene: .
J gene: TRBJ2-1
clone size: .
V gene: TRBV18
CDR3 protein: CASSPRGDNEQFF
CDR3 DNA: TGTGCCAGCTCACCGAGGGGGGACAATGAGCAGTTCTTC

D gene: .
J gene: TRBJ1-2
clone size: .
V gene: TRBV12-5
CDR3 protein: CASGLVPGALNYGYTF
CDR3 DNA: TGTGCTAGTGGTTTGGTCCCCGGGGCGCTTAACTATGGCTACACCTTC

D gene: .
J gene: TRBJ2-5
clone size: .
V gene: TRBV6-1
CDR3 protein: CASSDFSSGLEETQYF
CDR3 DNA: TGTGCCAGCAGTGACTTCTCTTCCGGACTGGAAGAGACCCAGTACTTC

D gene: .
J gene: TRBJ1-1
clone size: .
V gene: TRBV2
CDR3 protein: CASSDFLPNTEAFF
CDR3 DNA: TGTGCCAGCAGTGACTTCCTTCCGAACACTGAAGCTTTCTTT

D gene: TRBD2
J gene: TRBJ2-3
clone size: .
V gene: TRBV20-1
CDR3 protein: CSARGTGGDTDTQYF
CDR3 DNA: TGCAGTGCTAGGGGGACGGGGGGAGACACAGATACGCAGTATTTT

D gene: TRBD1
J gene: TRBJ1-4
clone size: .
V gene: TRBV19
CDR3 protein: CASSGRQGRREKLFF
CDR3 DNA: TGTGCCAGTAGTGGACGACAGGGGAGGAGAGAAAAACTGTTTTTT